What follows are 28 T cell receptor beta chains derived from one specimen sequenced in a study of T cells after yellow fever vaccination. TCRdb called the 5' RACE reads again in MiXCR, with one record for every CDR3 protein. Of tens of thousands of distinct CDR3 sequences in the sample, roughly 6% are singletons; the top ten hold more than 2%. This sample comprised CD4+ T cells sorted from PBMCs, obtained roughly 15 days after the first yellow fever vaccination. Receptors originate from a young man who received the YFV17D yellow fever vaccine.

This clonotype was observed at least ten times. This chain joins TRBV11-2 and TRBJ2-7; D is perhaps TRBD2 (5 bases). Trimming removed 6 bases at V and 0 bases at J, with 18 bases between. Looked up from germline, CDR1 is SGHAT and CDR2 is FQNNGV. The CDR3 covers 16 residues. The CDR3 loop is CASSTSRARGSYEQYF. CDR3 nucleotide sequence: TGTGCCAGCAGTACATCAAGGGCTCGGGGCTCCTACGAGCAGTACTTC.

This clonotype was found a few times. This chain connects TRBV5-4 to TRBJ2-2, with 8 bases matching TRBD1. The CDR3 spans 16 residues. The V and J ends lost 2 bases and 3 bases, in that order; junction bases with no gene match: 6. Germline-derived CDR1 and CDR2 are SGHNT and YYREEE (reference sequence). CDR3 amino acids: CASSFGQGADTGELFF. As DNA, the CDR3 is TGTGCCAGCAGCTTCGGACAGGGCGCGGACACCGGGGAGCTGTTTTTT.

Ten or more counts support this clonotype. This chain uses TRBV5-1 with TRBJ1-5; 9 nucleotides agree with TRBD1. Trimming took 4 bases from V and 7 from J; bases not matched to a gene: 6. This CDR3 has 14 amino acids. Germline loops: CDR1 SGHRS, CDR2 YFSETQ. CDR3 region: CASSATGGNQPQHF. CDR3 DNA sequence: TGCGCCAGCAGCGCGACAGGGGGGAACCAGCCCCAGCATTTT.

The table lists this clonotype with many counts. The V gene is TRBV29-1, the J gene TRBJ1-2, with D perhaps matching TRBD1 (5 bases). The germline CDR1 and CDR2 sequences are SQVTM and ANQGSEA. V was clipped by 5 bases and J by 4 bases, with 14 bases between them. This CDR3 is 13 amino acids long. The CDR3 protein is CSVSSGLRYGYTF. The DNA of the CDR3 is TGCAGCGTTTCTTCGGGACTGCGCTATGGCTACACCTTC.

This clonotype was found many times. This chain's CDR3 is CASSLRLAGGPHTDTQYF. The CDR3 DNA follows: TGTGCCAGCAGCCTACGACTAGCGGGGGGTCCTCACACAGATACGCAGTATTTT. This chain joins TRBV7-2 and TRBJ2-3; 13 bases are a match to TRBD2. Germline CDR1 is SGHTA and CDR2 is FQGNSA. The CDR3 is 18 amino acids. Germline trimming cut 5 bases from V and 2 bases from J; bases unmatched to any gene: 10.

This clonotype was seen many times. The chain is built from TRBV20-1 and TRBJ2-5; weak D call: TRBD2 (7 bases). The CDR3 length is 13 residues. The V end lost 4 bases, the J end lost 5 bases, and 14 bases lay between the germline ends. Germline V gene sequence: CDR1 DFQATT, CDR2 SNEGSKA (reference sequence). The chain's CDR3 is CSATGGPGETQYF. In DNA, the CDR3 is TGCAGTGCTACCGGGGGGCCCGGGGAGACCCAGTACTTC.

This clonotype was seen many times. The rearrangement uses TRBV29-1 and TRBJ2-1; D may be TRBD1 or TRBD2 (6 bases each). CDR3 length: 14 residues. Germline CDR1 SQVTM, CDR2 ANQGSEA. V was pared by 4 bases and J by 7 bases, with 17 bases between. CDR3 amino acids: CSVVWGAGGNEQFF. The CDR3 DNA reads as TGCAGCGTTGTGTGGGGGGCAGGAGGGAATGAGCAGTTCTTC.

This clonotype was counted many times. The CDR3 sequence is CASRNDPNTEAFF. The CDR3 DNA is TGTGCCAGCAGAAATGATCCGAACACTGAAGCTTTCTTT. This chain joins TRBV6-5 and TRBJ1-1, with D unclear. This CDR3 comprises 13 residues. Germline V gene data show CDR1 as MNHEY and CDR2 as SVGAGI. The germline V and J ends were trimmed by 6 bases and 1 base, with 9 bases remaining between them.

This clonotype was seen repeatedly, ten times or more. J is TRBJ2-5 and V is TRBV12-3 or TRBV12-4; TRBD1 matches 7 bases. V was pared by 6 bases and J by 4 bases, with 8 bases of the junction left unmatched. CDR3 length: 14 amino acids. As DNA, the CDR3 is TGTGCCAGCAGCTTTTCGACAGGGCCAGAGACCCAGTACTTC. Translating it yields CASSFSTGPETQYF.

This clonotype was seen at least ten times. The rearrangement joins TRBV28 to TRBJ2-2; D gene unclear. Germline loops: CDR1 MDHEN, CDR2 SYDVKM. The CDR3 contains 12 residues. V was trimmed by 1 base and J by 7 bases, leaving 4 bases between them. CDR3: CASSLSVGELFF. As DNA, the CDR3 is TGTGCCAGCAGTTTATCCGTCGGGGAGCTGTTTTTT. The variable domain in full, completed from reference TRBV28 and TRBJ2-2, reads DVKVTQSSRYLVKRTGEKVFLECVQDMDHENMFWYRQDPGLGLRLIYFSYDVKMKEKGDIPEGYSVSREKKERFSLILESASTNQTSMYLCASSLSVGELFFGEGSRLTVL.

This clonotype has a count of ten or more. V usage is TRBV18 and J usage is TRBJ2-7; D unresolved. CDR1 KGHSH and CDR2 LQKENI come from the germline V gene. The CDR3 consists of 14 residues. V was cut by 1 base and J by 7 bases, with 14 bases left in between. CDR3 amino acids: CASSPRPQAAEQYV. The CDR3 region has the DNA TGTGCCAGCTCACCACGGCCCCAGGCCGCGGAGCAGTACGTC.

In its sample, this clonotype was seen many times. V gene TRBV20-1 combines with J gene TRBJ2-7; the D gene is possibly TRBD2 (5 bases). Per the germline V gene, CDR1 is DFQATT and CDR2 is SNEGSKA (reference sequence). The CDR3 runs 14 residues. Trimming pared 6 bases from V and 3 bases from J, leaving 18 bases between. CDR3 residues: CSATDGPGDYEQYV. The CDR3 DNA sequence: TGCAGTGCCACGGACGGACCCGGGGACTACGAGCAGTACGTC.

This clonotype was detected many times. For the CDR3, the DNA is TGCGCCAGAGTAAAAGCGAACACCGGGGAGCTGTTTTTT. It translates to CARVKANTGELFF. The V call is TRBV23-1, the J call TRBJ2-2; D gene uncertain. TRBV23-1 is placed among ORFs of uncertain function. The CDR3 length is 13 residues. Trimming left V 9 bases short and J 0 bases short, with 8 bases between.

This clonotype appeared many times. The V and J genes are TRBV5-6 and TRBJ2-1; 9 bases are shared with TRBD2. The length of the CDR3 is 16 residues. V lost 0 bases and J lost 1; bases outside the gene matches: 2. In germline, CDR1 is SGHDT, CDR2 YYEEEE. In DNA, the CDR3 is TGTGCCAGCAGCTTGGAGCGGGGGGTATCCTACAATGAGCAGTTCTTC. It is translated as CASSLERGVSYNEQFF.

This clonotype was observed at least ten times. The rearrangement links TRBV10-3 to TRBJ1-5; 8 bases line up with TRBD1. From germline, CDR1 is ENHRY and CDR2 SYGVKD. With 2 bases clipped from V and 5 bases from J, the junction kept 2 bases outside the gene matches. The CDR3 runs to 14 residues. The chain's CDR3 is CAISEIQGDQPQHF. The CDR3 DNA follows: TGTGCCATCAGTGAGATACAGGGGGATCAGCCCCAGCATTTT.

This clonotype was detected many times. The V call is TRBV24-1, the J call TRBJ2-1, with D possibly called TRBD1 or TRBD2 (6 bases each). Between the trimmed V and J ends, which lost 2 bases and 8 bases, there was a span of 18 bases. Germline assignment: CDR1 KGHDR and CDR2 SFDVKD. This CDR3 contains 16 residues. The CDR3 loop is CATSDSQGGGWDEQFF. As DNA, the CDR3 is TGTGCCACCAGTGATTCACAAGGAGGGGGGTGGGATGAGCAGTTCTTC.

This clonotype was seen many times. The genes are TRBV18 and TRBJ2-4; the D gene is possibly TRBD1 (6 bases). V gave up 2 bases and J gave up 7 bases, with 12 bases separating them. CDR3 length equals 14 residues. The germline gives CDR1 KGHSH, CDR2 LQKENI. CDR3 residues: CASSPGGDSNIQYF. Written as DNA, the CDR3 is TGTGCCAGCTCACCAGGGGGCGATTCGAACATTCAGTACTTC.

This clonotype was picked up many times. This rearrangement joins TRBV20-1 to TRBJ1-4; 9 nucleotides line up with TRBD1. CDR3 length: 13 residues. V shed 6 bases, J shed 6 bases, and the junction held 5 bases outside the gene matches. In germline, CDR1 is DFQATT, CDR2 SNEGSKA (reference sequence). The CDR3 spells CSATGGADEKLFF. CDR3 nucleotides: TGCAGTGCGACAGGGGGAGCTGATGAAAAACTGTTTTTT.

This clonotype came up many times. This sequence joins TRBV7-9 and TRBJ2-7, with D perhaps TRBD2 (7 bases). Trimming took 5 bases from V and 3 from J, leaving 17 bases between them. This CDR3 has 15 amino acids. Germline CDR1 reads SEHNR; CDR2 reads FQNEAQ (reference sequence). The CDR3, as DNA: TGTGCCAGCAGCCTTGGGGGGGCAGGATTCTACGAGCAGTACGTC. Protein sequence: CASSLGGAGFYEQYV.

This clonotype was counted ten times or more. The genes are TRBV18 and TRBJ1-4; D not resolved. V was clipped by 6 bases and J by 8 bases, with 10 bases between them. The CDR3 contains 12 residues. The germline V gene has CDR1 KGHSH and CDR2 LQKENI. The CDR3 protein is CASSRASEKLFF. The CDR3 nucleotides read TGTGCCAGCTCCCGTGCAAGCGAAAAACTGTTTTTT.

About this clonotype: A clone one base away is much larger, so this may be a read error. The chain couples TRBV5-1 to TRBJ2-1; no clear D gene. This CDR3 has 14 amino acids. V was shortened by 0 bases and J by 6 bases, with 10 bases between the two germline ends. The germline gives CDR1 SGHRS, CDR2 YFSETQ. The CDR3 DNA follows: TGCGCCAGCAGCTTGGATCGTCTTCCCAATGAGCAGTTCTTC. Its protein product is CASSLDRLPNEQFF.

This clonotype was observed once. Since a much larger clone is just one base distant, this may be a read error. This chain joins TRBV20-1 and TRBJ2-5; TRBD2 matches at 10 bases. Trimming took 7 bases from V and 3 from J; bases not matched to a gene: 5. Per the germline V gene, CDR1 is DFQATT and CDR2 is SNEGSKA (reference sequence). This CDR3 is built from 13 residues. In DNA form, the CDR3 reads TGCAGTGTAACTAGCGGGGTGGAAGAGACCCAGTACTTC. As protein: CSVTSGVEETQYF.

This clonotype showed up many times. The J gene is TRBJ2-6, the V gene TRBV14; D not certain. V was trimmed by 4 bases and J by 0 bases, leaving 7 bases between them. The CDR3 has 15 amino acids. Germline V gene lookup returns CDR1 SGHDN and CDR2 FVKESK. This CDR3 reads CASSRGSSGANVLTF. Here the CDR3 DNA reads TGTGCCAGCAGCCGAGGAAGCTCTGGGGCCAACGTCCTGACTTTC.

There are many counts of this clonotype. The J gene is TRBJ2-5, the V gene TRBV6-5; either TRBD1 or TRBD2 may supply D (5 bases each). CDR3 length: 15 residues. The germline CDR1 and CDR2 sequences are MNHEY and SVGAGI. V lost 0 bases to trimming and J lost 1 base, with 9 bases between them. This chain's CDR3 is CASSYSLGTQETQYF. DNA for the CDR3: TGTGCCAGCAGTTACTCCCTGGGGACCCAAGAGACCCAGTACTTC.

This rearrangement joins TRBV5-3 to TRBJ2-7; D remains ambiguous. TRBV5-3 is placed among ORFs of uncertain function. The ends were cut back, 8 bases at V and 3 bases at J, with 15 bases in the middle. The CDR3 sequence is 13 residues long. The CDR3 loop is CARGPELLYEQYF. The CDR3 DNA reads as TGTGCCAGGGGCCCCGAGCTCCTCTACGAGCAGTACTTC.

There are many counts of this clonotype. Germline and junction disagree at one end, which may indicate a read error. V and J are TRBV29-1 and TRBJ2-7; TRBD1 aligns across 7 bases. CDR3 length equals 11 residues. Germline V gene data show CDR1 as SQVTM and CDR2 as ANQGSEA. Written as DNA, the CDR3 is TGCAGCGTTGAAGATGGGGACAGCGCCGACTTC. This translates into CSVEDGDSADF.

There are many counts of this clonotype. This rearrangement joins TRBV3-1 to TRBJ2-3; 7 nucleotides agree with TRBD1. CDR1 is LGHDT, CDR2 YNNKEL, per germline (reference sequence). There are 15 residues in the CDR3. The ends lost 4 bases at V and 4 bases at J; junction bases unmatched: 8. Here the CDR3 DNA reads TGTGCCAGCAGCCCCGACAGGGTCAGGGCAGATACGCAGTATTTT. Translating it yields CASSPDRVRADTQYF.

This clonotype came up many times. The J gene is TRBJ1-2, the V gene TRBV28, with 7 bases lining up with TRBD1. The CDR3 contains 16 residues. Germline CDR1 MDHEN, CDR2 SYDVKM. V lost 2 bases, J lost 4 bases, and 10 bases stayed unmatched. The CDR3 here is CASSLSSGTEAYGYTF. CDR3 sequence (DNA): TGTGCCAGCAGTTTAAGTTCCGGGACAGAAGCCTATGGCTACACCTTC.